By frequency in the sample, the clone carrying this T cell receptor beta chain is medium-sized. This entry belongs to a study of naive and memory T cell subsets. Adult healthy volunteers gave 2.5 ml peripheral blood for whole-blood RNA. An oligonucleotide containing a UMI was ligated to the 3' end of TCR cDNA. The germline V gene has CDR1 SGHTA and CDR2 FQGNSA. The length of the CDR3 is 14 residues. The V and J ends lost 1 base and 7 bases respectively, with 8 bases between them. Reverse transcription of blood and skin TCR RNA was primed at alpha and beta constant regions. TCRdb re-called the 5' RACE reads through MiXCR, storing one row per CDR3 protein. The sample yields about 26,000 distinct CDR3 sequences, under 30% seen once.

This TCR came from a female donor in good health. V is TRBV7-2 and J is TRBJ2-6, with D maybe TRBD1 (6 bases). CDR3 protein: CASSLDRAANVLTF. The CDR3 DNA is TGTGCCAGCAGCTTAGACAGGGCAGCCAACGTCCTGACTTTC. Supplemented by reference TRBV7-2 and TRBJ2-6, the full variable domain reads GAGVSQSPSNKVTEKGKDVELRCDPISGHTALYWYRQSLGQGLEFLIYFQGNSAPDKSGLPSDRFSAERTGGSVSTLTIQRTQQEDSAVYLCASSLDRAANVLTFGAGSRLTVL.